This entry is about one TCR beta chain. Its antigen remains undetermined. No much larger clone exists at a distance of one base, and base qualities are not known. Per the germline V gene, SGHTA is the CDR1 and FQGTGA is the CDR2. Reading from cysteine to phenylalanine, the CDR3 counts 16 amino acids. Just the 48-base CDR3 DNA is kept, in frame starting at base 1. For this chain, trimming is 2 bases at the V end and 3 bases at the J end, and the number of junction bases without a gene match is 6. The receptor library was made with PCR. At the Johns Hopkins FTIC core, DNA from the cultured CD4+ T cells underwent TCR sequencing with the Oncomine TCR Beta short-read assay. The QIAamp micro DNA kit was used to extract genomic DNA from the cultured CD4+ T cells. Oncomine TCR Beta libraries from cultured CD4+ T cells were pooled with unique dual indexes and sequenced on an Illumina iSeq 100. The original methods were these. Non-productive sequences were removed, and CDR3s that did not start with C, did not end with F or W, or were shorter than 7 amino acids were discarded. The MANAFEST web application was used to identify antigen-specific clonotypes by comparing peptide-stimulated wells against reference wells and other culture wells. Positive clones required FDR below 0.05, an odds ratio above 5, and productive frequency above 0.1% in at least two of three replicate wells. Cross-reactive clonotypes were defined as significantly expanded in both SARS-CoV-2 spike wells and at least one common cold coronavirus spike condition. CDR3 homology was assessed with Levenshtein distances (stringdist) and unrooted phylogenetic trees (ape) in R version 3.6.1. Clones were called with MiXCR by TCRdb after fastp trimmed the public reads at Q25, and only in-frame beta chains were retained. Entries are consolidated by CDR3 protein sequence, retaining the most common genes and DNA. TCRdb's processing, not the authors' own work, is the source of the V and J calls. The sample has about 13,000 distinct CDR3 sequences on record, 40% to 65% of them singletons. Jointly, the top ten make up less than 20% of the sample.

The data belong to a study of vaccination and CD4 T cells after COVID-19 (dated by TCRdb to 2021 to 2024). For the study in its entirety: Convalescent patients had a positive SARS-CoV-2 result on nasal swab PCR, and of these patients, several had mild disease and one had severe disease. Participants got two doses of the Pfizer-BioNTech BNT162b2 vaccine (n=8) or two doses of the Moderna mRNA-1273 vaccine (n=2). Post-vaccine blood samples were collected a median of around 2.5 months after the second vaccine dose, ranging from roughly 12 to 250 days. Control cultures received a CEFX viral epitope pool as the positive control, an HIV-1 Nef peptide pool as the negative control, or no peptide. For stimulating the cultures, overlapping spike peptide pools were used, derived from SARS-CoV-2 as well as from the common cold coronaviruses HCoV-NL63, HCoV-OC43 and HCoV-229E. Post-COVID blood samples from convalescent patients were collected a median of roughly 100 days after diagnosis, with a range of roughly 30 to 170 days. Six males and four females were included in the convalescent cohort, with two Hispanic individuals, seven Caucasians, two Asians and one multiracial person represented. In 10 COVID-19 convalescent patients and a handful of infection-naive healthy vaccine recipients, researchers compared the spike-specific CD4+ TCR repertoire from before mRNA vaccination with the repertoire from after. Summary of the overall study and its limitations: Relatively few convalescent patients were included in the study, and early timepoints after natural infection were not analyzed. In convalescent patients, nearly all vaccine-specific clones (304 of 307) were found to be mono-reactive for SARS-CoV-2 spike rather than cross-reactive with common cold coronaviruses. Among the post-vaccine SARS-CoV-2-reactive clones in convalescent patients, a median approximately 90% showed up only after vaccination, which suggests vaccine-specific priming. Although the median number of SARS-CoV-2-reactive clonotypes went up from 21 after infection to around 40 after vaccination, the increase was not significant.

This specimen's treatment or condition label, interpreted: roughly 11-day PBMC culture with coronavirus spike peptide pools or control peptides (ViraFEST assay). The ViraFEST assay was used in the study, in which antigen-specific T cells were expanded with peptide pools and expanded clonotypes were subsequently identified by TCR sequencing. Positive SARS-CoV-2 PCR tests in the convalescent patients dated from March to December 2020, before Alpha, Beta and Delta variants emerged in the United States. Each well held millions of PBMCs cultured with roughly 9.2 ug/ml peptide pools in IMDM containing around 5% human AB serum and roughly 9.3 IU/ml IL-2. On days 3 and 7, half of the culture medium was replaced with fresh IL-2-containing medium. CD4+ T cells were isolated after 10 days of culture through negative selection using the EasySep CD4+ T cell isolation kit. PBMCs were separated from whole blood using Ficoll-Paque Plus gradient centrifugation and then either used fresh or cryopreserved at -140C. Each culture condition was generally run in triplicate wells.

The source of this sequence is a human donor who had recovered from COVID-19. The sample was CD4+ T cells from blood, cultured in vitro. The chain employs TRBV7-3 and TRBJ2-2; TRBD1 aligns with 7 central bases. The nucleotides are TGTGCCAGCAGCTTAGGTGGGACAGTTGACACCGGGGAGCTGTTTTTT. Its translation is CASSLGGTVDTGELFF.